The clone carrying this T cell receptor (beta chain) is a singleton in its sample. Profiling relied on immunoSEQ multiplex PCR, and the TCRdb table lists in-frame clones only, not all of them. The sample lists some 140,000 clones, roughly 92% occurring once. Per the germline V gene, CDR1 is KGHDR and CDR2 is SFDVKD. The CDR3 extends over 18 amino acids. V lost 0 bases to trimming and J lost 6 bases; unmatched junction nucleotides: 8. This sample is drawn from a study of control samples from healthy donors and cancer patients. Sequencing input: blood. This receptor was obtained from a man aged 25-45 years in good health. The chain has TRBV24-1 and TRBJ2-3; 13 bases are shared with TRBD2. CDR3 coding DNA: TGTGCCACCAGTGATTTGAGAGGACTAGCGGGAGAGAGGGATACGCAGTATTTT. It translates to CATSDLRGLAGERDTQYF.